The present TCR beta chain was sequenced within a study of blood T cell repertoires in COVID-19. On the study more broadly: Samples representing acute and convalescent COVID-19 were sourced from the United States, Italy and Spain.

Per the original data handling: Estimation of nucleated cell counts relied on the amplification of reference gene primers. Clones were sequenced by immunoSEQ multiplex PCR, and TCRdb holds only the in-frame ones, with some missing. D and trimming were read from the DNA, whereas the V and J calls and clone size are those reported in that table. The data hold 150,000 to 200,000 clones, with 80% to 90% observed a single time. The CDR3 covers 15 residues. The germline V gene encodes CDR1 MDHEN and CDR2 SYDVKM. With V trimmed by 7 bases and J by 2 bases, 5 bases remained unmatched. Cohorts were based on clinical histories the participants reported. Either two negative PCRs, clearance, or symptom resolution qualified Cohort 3 donors as recovered.

The TCR originated in a man aged 45-60 years who had recovered from COVID-19. The specimen was PBMCs or T cells enriched from blood (not recorded which). The chain has TRBV28 and TRBJ1-2; 12 bases are shared with TRBD1. The CDR3 bases are TGTGCCAGCAAATACGGGACAGGGGGCAACTATGGCTACACCTTC. It specifies CASKYGTGGNYGYTF.